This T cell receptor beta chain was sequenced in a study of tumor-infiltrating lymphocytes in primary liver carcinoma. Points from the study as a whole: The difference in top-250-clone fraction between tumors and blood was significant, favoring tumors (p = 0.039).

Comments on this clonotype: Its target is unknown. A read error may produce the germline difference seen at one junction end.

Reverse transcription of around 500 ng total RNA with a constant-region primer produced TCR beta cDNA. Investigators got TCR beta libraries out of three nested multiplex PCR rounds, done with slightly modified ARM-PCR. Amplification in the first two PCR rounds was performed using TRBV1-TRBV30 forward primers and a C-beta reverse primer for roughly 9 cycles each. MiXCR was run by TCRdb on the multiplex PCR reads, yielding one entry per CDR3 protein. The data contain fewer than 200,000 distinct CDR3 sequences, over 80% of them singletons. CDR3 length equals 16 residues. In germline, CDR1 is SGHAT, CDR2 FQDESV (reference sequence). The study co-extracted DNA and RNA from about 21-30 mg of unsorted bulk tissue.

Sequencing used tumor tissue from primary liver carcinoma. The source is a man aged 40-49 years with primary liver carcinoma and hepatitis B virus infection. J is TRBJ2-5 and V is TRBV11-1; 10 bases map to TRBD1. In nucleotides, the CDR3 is TGTGCCAGCAGCCAAGGACAGGGGGTAATTCAAGAGACCCGGTTATTC. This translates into CASSQGQGVIQETRLF. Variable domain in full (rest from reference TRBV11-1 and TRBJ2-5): EAEVAQSPRYKITEKSQAVAFWCDPISGHATLYWYRQILGQGPELLVQFQDESVVDDSQLPKDRFSAERLKGVDSTLKIQPAELGDSAMYLCASSQGQGVIQETRLFGPGTRLLVL.